The 3 T cell receptor beta chains below were found in one sample sequenced in a study of T-cell memory formation after mild COVID-19. MiXCR, run by TCRdb on the 5' RACE reads, gives a single entry per CDR3 protein. The repertoire includes 400,000 to 450,000 distinct CDR3 sequences, over 15% of them detected once, and under 25% sits in the top ten. Sequencing was carried out using PBMCs or a T cell subset sorted from them (not recorded which). The receptors derive from a man between 18 and 29 years old who had mild COVID-19 (a few samples of this study predate the infection). Cell type and time point are not known.

The CDR3 reads CATSDLTGVLSNQPQHF. CDR3 DNA sequence: TGTGCCACCAGTGACCTAACAGGGGTTTTAAGCAATCAGCCCCAGCATTTT. The rearrangement joins TRBV24-1 to TRBJ1-5, with 7 bases aligning to TRBD1. This CDR3 is built from 17 residues. Germline CDR1 KGHDR, CDR2 SFDVKD. V lost 4 bases to trimming and J lost 1 base; unmatched junction nucleotides: 9.

This clonotype was counted only a few times. The V gene is TRBV4-2, the J gene TRBJ2-4; no firm D call. The germline V and J ends were trimmed by 0 bases and 6 bases, with 3 bases remaining between them. Per the germline V gene, CDR1 is LGHNA and CDR2 is YNFKEQ. The CDR3 has 12 residues. The DNA for the CDR3 is TGTGCCAGCAGCCAAGACGTAAACATTCAGTACTTC. Its translation: CASSQDVNIQYF.

This clonotype was counted only a few times. This rearrangement joins TRBV7-2 to TRBJ2-5, with D perhaps TRBD2 (5 bases). The CDR3 covers 13 residues. Trimming pared 1 base from V and 7 bases from J, leaving 10 bases between. Per the germline V gene, CDR1 is SGHTA and CDR2 is FQGNSA. The CDR3 spells CASSLEGRGTQYF. As DNA, the CDR3 is TGTGCCAGCAGCTTAGAGGGTCGGGGGACCCAGTACTTC. Supplemented by reference TRBV7-2 and TRBJ2-5, the full variable domain reads GAGVSQSPSNKVTEKGKDVELRCDPISGHTALYWYRQSLGQGLEFLIYFQGNSAPDKSGLPSDRFSAERTGGSVSTLTIQRTQQEDSAVYLCASSLEGRGTQYFGPGTRLLVL.